The 29 T cell receptor beta chains given below trace back to one sample, sequenced in a study of cytomegalovirus exposure and HLA in healthy donors. Primers: 60 Vbeta forward and 13 Jbeta reverse. Sequencing used immunoSEQ multiplex PCR; TCRdb keeps in-frame clones, though not all of them. This table holds about 180,000 clones, around 77% found once. Material: PBMCs. Source of these receptors: a man aged 55 to 70 in good health and CMV-seronegative.

The chain combines TRBV4-1 with TRBJ2-1, with TRBD1 identical over 8 bases. V shed 1 base and J 3 bases; nucleotides not matched to a gene: 8. CDR1 and CDR2 from the germline V gene are MGHRA and YSYEKL. CDR3 size: 17 residues. The chain's CDR3 is CASSQGPDRGSYNEQFF. The CDR3 coding sequence is TGCGCCAGCAGCCAAGGCCCTGACAGGGGTAGCTACAATGAGCAGTTCTTC.

This clone was seen more than once but under ten times. The rearrangement joins TRBV5-6 to TRBJ2-4; D might be TRBD2 (6 bases). The CDR3 covers 14 residues. Trimming pared 0 bases from V and 6 bases from J, leaving 10 bases between. Germline V gene data show CDR1 as SGHDT and CDR2 as YYEEEE. The CDR3 loop reads CASSLVEGRNIQYF. The CDR3 nucleotides read TGTGCCAGCAGCTTGGTGGAGGGTAGAAACATTCAGTACTTC.

This sequence joins TRBV28 and TRBJ1-2; D not resolved. The CDR3 covers 14 residues. With 3 bases removed from V and 4 bases from J, the gap between germline ends came to 12 bases. CDR1 is MDHEN, CDR2 SYDVKM, per germline. CDR3 loop: CASSLERPTYGYTF. The CDR3 DNA follows: TGTGCCAGCAGTTTGGAGCGCCCCACCTATGGCTACACCTTC.

The chain joins TRBV2 to TRBJ2-3, with D possibly being TRBD2 (5 bases). This CDR3 has 14 amino acids. With 6 bases removed from V and 9 bases from J, the gap between germline ends came to 19 bases. CDR1 and CDR2 from the germline V gene are SNHLY and FYNNEI. This CDR3 reads CASRDQTPLGTQYF. CDR3 DNA sequence: TGTGCCAGCAGAGACCAGACCCCACTAGGAACGCAGTATTTT.

This rearrangement joins TRBV2 to TRBJ1-2; 7 positions match TRBD1. Trimming cost V 6 bases and J 5 bases; bases outside gene matches: 6. The germline V gene encodes CDR1 SNHLY and CDR2 FYNNEI. CDR3 length: 13 amino acids. The CDR3 DNA follows: TGTGCCAGCAGAGAGGGGACAGAGTATGGCTACACCTTC. Translated: CASREGTEYGYTF.

Points on this clone: One end of the junction fails to match germline, which may point to a read error. The same CDR3 is also encoded by other DNA sequences in this sample. The V gene is TRBV10-3, the J gene TRBJ1-1; unclear D gene. The CDR3 has 14 amino acids. Germline CDR1 and CDR2: ENHRY and SYGVKD. The CDR3 region is CAISETSLNTEAFF. The CDR3, as DNA: TGTGCCATCAGTGAAACCAGTTTGAATACTGAAGCTTTCTTT.

Written as DNA, the CDR3 is TGTGCCAGCATGAATTTAGTGGCTGAAGCTTTCTTT. This gives the protein CASMNLVAEAFF. This chain joins TRBV6-1 and TRBJ1-1; D not certain. The CDR3 consists of 12 residues. The V end was cut by 7 bases, the J end by 6 bases, with 12 bases between. The germline V gene encodes CDR1 MNHNS and CDR2 SASEGT.

This sequence joins TRBV27 and TRBJ2-3; 12 positions match TRBD2. CDR1 and CDR2 from the germline V gene are MNHEY and SMNVEV (reference sequence). This CDR3 spans 17 amino acids. V lost 0 bases, J lost 4 bases, and 5 bases stayed unmatched. CDR3 sequence: CASSLSSSGGAPDTQYF. In DNA form, the CDR3 reads TGTGCCAGCAGTTTATCCTCTAGCGGGGGGGCCCCAGATACGCAGTATTTT.

The chain employs TRBV2 and TRBJ2-3; 7 bases agree with TRBD2. After removal of 9 bases from V and 3 bases from J, the junction contained 9 bases not matched to a gene. The CDR3 spans 14 residues. Per germline, CDR1 SNHLY and CDR2 FYNNEI. CDR3 amino acids: CARELAMSTDTQYF. CDR3 coding DNA: TGTGCCAGAGAACTAGCGATGAGTACAGATACGCAGTATTTT.

With respect to this clone: A read error may produce the germline difference seen at one junction end. The chain combines TRBV19 with TRBJ1-2; TRBD1 matches 7 bases. CDR1 is LNHDA, CDR2 SQIVND, per germline (reference sequence). This CDR3 is 14 amino acids long. The CDR3 bases are TGTGCCAGTAGTATAGCCACAGGGGCCTATGGCTACCCCTTC. Its protein product is CASSIATGAYGYPF.

This chain connects TRBV5-6 to TRBJ2-5; D is perhaps TRBD2 (5 bases). The V gene lost 5 bases and the J gene lost 1 base, with 9 bases spanning the gap. This CDR3 has 13 residues. The germline V gene has CDR1 SGHDT and CDR2 YYEEEE. For the CDR3, the DNA is TGTGCCAGCAGTCCGGGGAGCCAAGAGACCCAGTACTTC. Its translation: CASSPGSQETQYF. The full variable domain, its missing parts supplied by reference TRBV5-6 and TRBJ2-5, is DAGVTQSPTHLIKTRGQQVTLRCSPKSGHDTVSWYQQALGQGPQFIFQYYEEEERQRGNFPDRFSGHQFPNYSSELNVNALLLGDSALYLCASSPGSQETQYFGPGTRLLVL.

This clone came up a few times. The chain combines TRBV7-2 with TRBJ2-2; unclear D gene. Per the germline V gene, CDR1 is SGHTA and CDR2 is FQGNSA. Trimming removed 4 bases from V and 4 bases from J, with 7 bases in between. This CDR3 region has 13 residues. The CDR3 here is CASSYTTTGELFF. CDR3 DNA sequence: TGTGCCAGCAGCTACACAACCACCGGGGAGCTGTTTTTT. The full variable domain, in which reference TRBV7-2 and TRBJ2-2 provide the parts outside the CDR3, is GAGVSQSPSNKVTEKGKDVELRCDPISGHTALYWYRQSLGQGLEFLIYFQGNSAPDKSGLPSDRFSAERTGGSVSTLTIQRTQQEDSAVYLCASSYTTTGELFFGEGSRLTVL.

For this clone: The germline gene is not matched at one end of the junction; a read error may be the cause. J is TRBJ1-2 and V is TRBV5-1; D may be TRBD1 (6 bases). This CDR3 spans 13 amino acids. CDR1 and CDR2 from the germline V gene are SGHRS and YFSETQ. In DNA, the CDR3 is TGCGCCAGCAGCCGTGCGGGGGGCTATGGCTACCCCTTC. Its translation: CASSRAGGYGYPF.

The chain links TRBV6-1 to TRBJ1-5, with 7 bases identical to TRBD1. CDR3 length: 17 residues. V shed 3 bases and J 2 bases; nucleotides not matched to a gene: 10. Germline CDR1 MNHNS, CDR2 SASEGT. This CDR3 is CASSDFRATGGNQPQHF. DNA of the CDR3: TGTGCCAGCAGTGATTTCCGGGCCACAGGGGGCAATCAGCCCCAGCATTTT.

In its sample, this clone was seen a few times. V and J are TRBV18 and TRBJ2-7; unclear D gene. V gave up 6 bases and J gave up 1 base, with 7 bases separating them. The CDR3 runs 12 residues. From germline, CDR1 is KGHSH and CDR2 LQKENI. The CDR3 nucleotides are TGTGCCAGCTCTACAGAGTCCTACGAGCAGTACTTC. It encodes CASSTESYEQYF.

J is TRBJ2-5 and V is TRBV7-2; D gene uncertain. This CDR3 contains 15 residues. Germline assignment: CDR1 SGHTA and CDR2 FQGNSA. Between the trimmed V and J ends, which lost 8 bases and 5 bases, there was a span of 21 bases. The CDR3 sequence: CASGMAPPPGETQYF. CDR3 DNA: TGTGCCAGCGGCATGGCGCCTCCACCAGGCGAGACCCAGTACTTC.

About this clone itself: Germline and junction disagree at one end, which may indicate a read error. V usage is TRBV7-7 and J usage is TRBJ2-1; D is perhaps TRBD2 (7 bases). Germline V gene sequence: CDR1 SSHAT, CDR2 FNYEAQ (reference sequence). The CDR3 has 16 amino acids. CDR3: CASSEGGGASYNEQFF. CDR3 nucleotides: TGTGCTAGCAGCGAGGGAGGGGGGGCATCCTACAATGAGCAGTTCTTC.

V usage is TRBV6-1 and J usage is TRBJ2-7, with TRBD2 as a possible D gene (5 bases). CDR1 is MNHNS and CDR2 is SASEGT in the germline V gene. The CDR3 extends over 14 amino acids. Trimming removed 3 bases at V and 3 bases at J, with 12 bases between. CDR3 sequence: CASSEDWVSYEQYF. CDR3 coding DNA: TGTGCCAGCAGTGAGGACTGGGTTAGCTACGAGCAGTACTTC.

The rearrangement uses TRBV27 and TRBJ1-1; 9 nucleotides line up with TRBD1. Germline V gene lookup returns CDR1 MNHEY and CDR2 SMNVEV (reference sequence). With 5 bases clipped from V and 2 bases from J, the junction kept 9 bases outside the gene matches. This CDR3 spans 16 amino acids. The CDR3 region is CASSPRPGQGNTEAFF. DNA of the CDR3: TGTGCCAGCAGTCCAAGACCGGGACAGGGTAACACTGAAGCTTTCTTT.

As to this clone: Other DNA sequences within the sample encode an identical CDR3. This chain links TRBV6-5 with TRBJ2-7; a weak D match, TRBD2 (6 bases). Germline CDR1 MNHEY, CDR2 SVGAGI. The CDR3 has 13 residues. V was pared by 5 bases and J by 1 base, with 9 bases between. Here the CDR3 reads CASSHRGSYEQYF. In nucleotides, the CDR3 is TGTGCCAGCAGTCACCGGGGGTCCTACGAGCAGTACTTC.

The chain links TRBV18 to TRBJ1-1, with D uncertain. The CDR3 length is 14 residues. CDR1 and CDR2 (germline): KGHSH, LQKENI. Deletions cut 4 bases from V and 7 bases from J, with 16 bases between. CDR3 in amino acids: CASSRDINPREAFF. The DNA for the CDR3 is TGTGCCAGCTCACGAGACATCAACCCCCGTGAAGCTTTCTTT.

This clone was detected ten times or more. The chain links TRBV4-1 to TRBJ2-7; 8 bases are a match to TRBD1. Germline values: CDR1 MGHRA, CDR2 YSYEKL. V was pared by 2 bases and J by 3 bases, with 9 bases of the junction left unmatched. This CDR3 has 16 amino acids. Here the CDR3 DNA reads TGCGCCAGCAGCCAAAACCCCTCCGGGACAGGCTACGAGCAGTACTTC. This sequence encodes CASSQNPSGTGYEQYF.

The chain carries TRBV28 and TRBJ2-1, with a possible D match to TRBD1 (7 bases). The ends were cut back, 6 bases at V and 8 bases at J, with 20 bases in the middle. Germline CDR1 is MDHEN and CDR2 is SYDVKM. This CDR3 region has 15 residues. This CDR3 is CASSGEDRSRDEQFF. In nucleotides, the CDR3 is TGTGCCAGCAGCGGGGAGGACAGGTCTAGGGATGAGCAGTTCTTC.

This clone was observed a few times. The rearrangement joins TRBV11-3 to TRBJ1-1, with TRBD1 identical over 9 bases. The junction had 11 bases not matched to a gene; V was cut back by 5 bases and J by 1 base. CDR3 size: 17 residues. CDR1 and CDR2 (germline): SGHNT, YENEEA. The CDR3 nucleotides are TGTGCCAGCAGCCTATCCCGGACAGGGGTCGGGAACACTGAAGCTTTCTTT. Translated, it gives CASSLSRTGVGNTEAFF.

This clone was seen only once. The chain has TRBV9 and TRBJ2-7; 7 nucleotides match TRBD1. Germline CDR1 reads SGDLS; CDR2 reads YYNGEE. The length of the CDR3 is 13 residues. V lost 3 bases, J lost 3 bases, and 3 bases stayed unmatched. The CDR3 nucleotides are TGTGCCAGCAGCGACCGGGACAGCTACGAGCAGTACTTC. Translated, it gives CASSDRDSYEQYF.

This chain links TRBV5-1 with TRBJ1-1; a possible D gene is TRBD1 (6 bases). Trimming removed 2 bases at V and 4 bases at J, with 15 bases between. CDR3 length: 15 amino acids. The germline V gene has CDR1 SGHRS and CDR2 YFSETQ. CDR3 sequence reads: CASSLGDGRGTEAFF. CDR3 nucleotide sequence: TGCGCCAGCAGCTTAGGAGATGGCAGGGGCACTGAAGCTTTCTTT.

The chain has TRBV9 and TRBJ1-1, with a weak D call TRBD1 (5 bases). V was pared by 4 bases and J by 7 bases, with 14 bases between. Germline assignment: CDR1 SGDLS and CDR2 YYNGEE. The CDR3 consists of 13 residues. DNA of the CDR3: TGTGCCAGCAGCCGGGGGGGATCGGGTGAAGCTTTCTTT. Amino acid sequence: CASSRGGSGEAFF.

The chain recombines TRBV4-1 with TRBJ2-7, with 9 bases fitting TRBD1. CDR3 length: 15 amino acids. The J segment lost 4 bases and the V segment lost 4 bases, leaving 8 bases of the junction unmatched. The germline V gene has CDR1 MGHRA and CDR2 YSYEKL. CDR3 DNA: TGCGCCAGCAGCCCAGCCGGGACAGGGAAATACGAGCAGTACTTC. It is translated as CASSPAGTGKYEQYF.

This chain joins TRBV2 and TRBJ2-7; tentatively, D is TRBD2 (6 bases). The CDR3 spans 18 residues. Germline V lookup: CDR1 SNHLY, CDR2 FYNNEI. V dropped 6 bases and J dropped 3 bases, with 27 bases sitting between them. CDR3 in amino acids: CASSDSGALSGRLYEQYF. DNA for the CDR3: TGTGCCAGCAGCGATTCCGGGGCTCTATCAGGGAGGCTCTACGAGCAGTACTTC.